This is a list of T cell receptor beta chains from one sample in a study of siplizumab effects on memory and regulatory T cells. Measured with immunoSEQ multiplex PCR; TCRdb has only the in-frame clones, and not every one. This sample has roughly 100,000 clones, with more than 85% found just once. The sequencing input was CD4+ T cells sorted from blood. The receptors were gathered from a human donor in good health. Both conserved end residues are part of each CDR3. D genes are given only for firm matches. Some rows have no size entry. The others give once, few or many, or a class for an expanded clone.

v_call: TRBV4-3
d_call: NA
clone_size: NA
j_call: TRBJ1-2
cdr3_aa: CASSQPGTQDGYTF
cdr3_nt: TGCGCCAGCAGCCAACCCGGGACCCAGGACGGCTACACCTTC

v_call: TRBV30
d_call: NA
clone_size: NA
j_call: TRBJ2-6
cdr3_aa: CAWSVSSGANVLTF
cdr3_nt: TGTGCCTGGAGTGTTAGCTCTGGGGCCAACGTCCTGACTTTC

v_call: TRBV19
d_call: TRBD1
clone_size: once
j_call: TRBJ1-4
cdr3_aa: CASSRQGREKLFF
cdr3_nt: TGTGCCAGTAGTAGACAGGGGAGGGAAAAACTGTTTTTT

v_call: TRBV11-2
d_call: TRBD1
clone_size: NA
j_call: TRBJ1-2
cdr3_aa: CASSPLGTGFGYGYTF
cdr3_nt: TGTGCCAGCAGCCCCCTTGGGACAGGGTTCGGCTATGGCTACACCTTC

v_call: TRBV4-1
d_call: NA
clone_size: once
j_call: TRBJ2-3
cdr3_aa: CASSQVPTDTQYF
cdr3_nt: TGCGCCAGCAGCCAAGTACCGACGGATACGCAGTATTTT

v_call: TRBV11-3
d_call: NA
clone_size: NA
j_call: TRBJ2-5
cdr3_aa: CASSLVGTQYF
cdr3_nt: TGTGCCAGCAGCTTAGTTGGGACCCAGTACTTC

v_call: TRBV7-8
d_call: NA
clone_size: NA
j_call: TRBJ2-2
cdr3_aa: CASSFRGTNTGELFF
cdr3_nt: TGTGCCAGCAGCTTTCGCGGTACGAACACCGGGGAGCTGTTTTTT

v_call: TRBV19
d_call: NA
clone_size: NA
j_call: TRBJ2-2
cdr3_aa: CASSMGQANTGELFF
cdr3_nt: TGTGCCAGTAGTATGGGCCAGGCGAACACCGGGGAGCTGTTTTTT

v_call: TRBV19
d_call: TRBD2
clone_size: NA
j_call: TRBJ2-1
cdr3_aa: CASSTGTSLYNEQFF
cdr3_nt: TGTGCCAGTAGTACAGGGACTAGCCTTTACAATGAGCAGTTCTTC

v_call: TRBV7-2
d_call: TRBD2
clone_size: NA
j_call: TRBJ2-7
cdr3_aa: CASSLPLAGIFEQYF
cdr3_nt: TGTGCCAGCAGCTTACCCCTAGCGGGAATCTTCGAGCAGTACTTC

v_call: TRBV6-6
d_call: NA
clone_size: few
j_call: TRBJ2-4
cdr3_aa: CASSYPAVKNIQYF
cdr3_nt: TGTGCCAGCAGTTACCCGGCAGTCAAAAACATTCAGTACTTC

v_call: TRBV2
d_call: NA
clone_size: few
j_call: TRBJ1-6
cdr3_aa: CASRGGYNSPLHF
cdr3_nt: TGTGCCAGCAGGGGAGGGTATAATTCACCCCTCCACTTT

v_call: TRBV6-5
d_call: NA
clone_size: NA
j_call: TRBJ1-1
cdr3_aa: CASTLGGRTEAFF
cdr3_nt: TGTGCCAGCACTCTCGGGGGGCGCACTGAAGCTTTCTTT

v_call: TRBV30
d_call: TRBD2
clone_size: NA
j_call: TRBJ2-5
cdr3_aa: CAWAASGLAEGGFKETQYF
cdr3_nt: TGTGCCTGGGCTGCCTCGGGACTAGCAGAGGGAGGTTTTAAAGAGACCCAGTACTTC

v_call: TRBV7-6
d_call: NA
clone_size: NA
j_call: TRBJ2-3
cdr3_aa: CASSLGGASTDTQYF
cdr3_nt: TGTGCCAGCAGCTTGGGGGGGGCTAGCACAGATACGCAGTATTTT

v_call: TRBV5-1
d_call: TRBD2
clone_size: NA
j_call: TRBJ2-3
cdr3_aa: CASTPLLAGISTDTQYF
cdr3_nt: TGCGCCAGCACCCCTTTACTAGCGGGGATAAGCACAGATACGCAGTATTTT

v_call: TRBV19
d_call: NA
clone_size: NA
j_call: TRBJ1-1
cdr3_aa: CASNGNIFNTEAFF
cdr3_nt: TGTGCCAGTAACGGCAACATTTTTAACACTGAAGCTTTCTTT

v_call: TRBV7-9
d_call: TRBD1
clone_size: NA
j_call: TRBJ1-4
cdr3_aa: CASSATGANEKLFF
cdr3_nt: TGTGCCAGCAGCGCCACAGGGGCTAATGAAAAACTGTTTTTT

v_call: TRBV9
d_call: NA
clone_size: NA
j_call: TRBJ2-1
cdr3_aa: CASSVDTAGLNEQFF
cdr3_nt: TGTGCCAGCAGCGTAGATACAGCGGGTCTCAATGAGCAGTTCTTC

v_call: TRBV18
d_call: NA
clone_size: NA
j_call: TRBJ1-1
cdr3_aa: CASSPPSGGRLNTEAFF
cdr3_nt: TGTGCCAGCTCACCACCGTCCGGGGGTCGCCTGAACACTGAAGCTTTCTTT

v_call: TRBV5-1
d_call: NA
clone_size: NA
j_call: TRBJ1-2
cdr3_aa: CASSLDSIYGYTF
cdr3_nt: TGCGCCAGCAGCTTGGACAGTATCTATGGCTACACCTTC

v_call: TRBV19
d_call: NA
clone_size: NA
j_call: TRBJ1-2
cdr3_aa: CASSVTGGGGGYTF
cdr3_nt: TGTGCCAGTAGCGTTACCGGGGGTGGAGGGGGCTACACCTTC

v_call: TRBV19
d_call: NA
clone_size: NA
j_call: TRBJ1-3
cdr3_aa: CATRRRTDSGNTIYF
cdr3_nt: TGTGCCACTCGAAGGAGGACGGACTCTGGAAACACCATATATTTT

v_call: TRBV5-6
d_call: TRBD1
clone_size: NA
j_call: TRBJ2-4
cdr3_aa: CASSLRQGVAKNIQYF
cdr3_nt: TGTGCCAGCAGCTTGCGACAGGGGGTAGCCAAAAACATTCAGTACTTC

v_call: TRBV5-1
d_call: NA
clone_size: NA
j_call: TRBJ2-5
cdr3_aa: CASSHDRQETQYF
cdr3_nt: TGCGCCAGCAGCCACGACAGGCAAGAGACCCAGTACTTC

v_call: TRBV29-1
d_call: NA
clone_size: once
j_call: TRBJ1-2
cdr3_aa: CSVGNRASYGYTF
cdr3_nt: TGCAGCGTTGGGAACAGGGCCTCATATGGCTACACCTTC

v_call: TRBV28
d_call: TRBD1
clone_size: NA
j_call: TRBJ1-2
cdr3_aa: CASSTSDRGYGYTF
cdr3_nt: TGTGCCAGCAGTACCTCTGACAGGGGTTACGGCTACACCTTC

v_call: TRBV9
d_call: TRBD2
clone_size: NA
j_call: TRBJ2-7
cdr3_aa: CASSGGTSGSYEQYF
cdr3_nt: TGTGCCAGCAGCGGAGGGACTAGCGGGAGTTACGAGCAGTACTTC

v_call: TRBV5-6
d_call: NA
clone_size: NA
j_call: TRBJ2-7
cdr3_aa: CASSAYYEQYF
cdr3_nt: TGTGCCAGCAGCGCTTACTACGAGCAGTACTTC

v_call: TRBV18
d_call: NA
clone_size: NA
j_call: TRBJ2-3
cdr3_aa: CASSPQPPLDTQYF
cdr3_nt: TGTGCCAGCTCACCACAGCCACCGTTGGATACGCAGTATTTT

v_call: TRBV30
d_call: NA
clone_size: NA
j_call: TRBJ2-3
cdr3_aa: CAWSGVSDTQYF
cdr3_nt: TGTGCCTGGAGTGGTGTGTCAGATACGCAGTATTTT

v_call: TRBV30
d_call: NA
clone_size: NA
j_call: TRBJ1-1
cdr3_aa: CAWIPRGVRAFF
cdr3_nt: TGTGCCTGGATCCCCCGCGGGGTCCGGGCTTTCTTT

v_call: TRBV30
d_call: NA
clone_size: few
j_call: TRBJ1-3
cdr3_aa: CAWRGSGNTIYF
cdr3_nt: TGTGCCTGGAGGGGGTCTGGAAACACCATATATTTT

v_call: TRBV9
d_call: TRBD1
clone_size: NA
j_call: TRBJ1-2
cdr3_aa: CASSVETGGRGHYGYTF
cdr3_nt: TGTGCCAGCAGCGTAGAAACAGGGGGGCGTGGGCACTATGGCTACACCTTC

v_call: TRBV18
d_call: TRBD1
clone_size: NA
j_call: TRBJ1-2
cdr3_aa: CARTRTGGDYGYTF
cdr3_nt: TGTGCCAGAACTAGGACAGGGGGCGACTATGGCTACACCTTC

v_call: TRBV10-3
d_call: NA
clone_size: NA
j_call: TRBJ1-1
cdr3_aa: CAISDRGGGTEAFF
cdr3_nt: TGTGCCATCAGTGACCGAGGGGGAGGCACTGAAGCTTTCTTT

v_call: TRBV4-1
d_call: TRBD2
clone_size: NA
j_call: TRBJ2-7
cdr3_aa: CASSQDDGTSILYEQYF
cdr3_nt: TGCGCCAGCAGCCAAGACGACGGGACTAGTATTTTGTACGAGCAGTACTTC

v_call: TRBV6-5
d_call: NA
clone_size: NA
j_call: TRBJ1-2
cdr3_aa: CASSYSNGNYGYTF
cdr3_nt: TGTGCCAGCAGTTACTCGAACGGGAACTATGGCTACACCTTC

v_call: TRBV5-1
d_call: NA
clone_size: NA
j_call: TRBJ2-1
cdr3_aa: CASSLRGVGYNEQFF
cdr3_nt: TGCGCCAGCAGCTTGCGAGGGGTGGGATACAATGAGCAGTTCTTC

v_call: TRBV5-1
d_call: TRBD1
clone_size: NA
j_call: TRBJ2-1
cdr3_aa: CASSPGTGGGNEQFF
cdr3_nt: TGCGCCAGCAGCCCTGGGACAGGGGGAGGGAATGAGCAGTTCTTC

v_call: TRBV11-3
d_call: NA
clone_size: NA
j_call: TRBJ2-2
cdr3_aa: CASSLGSRGTGELFF
cdr3_nt: TGTGCCAGCAGCTTAGGGAGCAGGGGCACCGGGGAGCTGTTTTTT

v_call: TRBV19
d_call: NA
clone_size: NA
j_call: TRBJ1-6
cdr3_aa: CASSRPGNSPLHF
cdr3_nt: TGTGCCAGTAGTCGGCCTGGAAATTCACCCCTCCACTTT

v_call: TRBV10-3
d_call: NA
clone_size: NA
j_call: TRBJ2-4
cdr3_aa: CAISESGVAENIQYF
cdr3_nt: TGTGCCATCAGTGAGTCCGGGGTGGCCGAAAACATTCAGTACTTC

v_call: TRBV21-1
d_call: NA
clone_size: NA
j_call: TRBJ1-2
cdr3_aa: CASSKVGQGTNYGYTF
cdr3_nt: NA

v_call: TRBV10-3
d_call: NA
clone_size: NA
j_call: TRBJ1-5
cdr3_aa: CAISKDISQPQHF
cdr3_nt: TGTGCCATCAGTAAGGACATTAGTCAGCCCCAGCATTTT

v_call: TRBV5-5
d_call: NA
clone_size: NA
j_call: TRBJ2-5
cdr3_aa: CASSLGGLETQYF
cdr3_nt: TGTGCCAGCAGCCTTGGGGGGTTAGAGACCCAGTACTTC

v_call: TRBV30
d_call: TRBD1
clone_size: NA
j_call: TRBJ1-2
cdr3_aa: CAWERDRGGGYTF
cdr3_nt: TGTGCCTGGGAACGGGACAGGGGGGGTGGCTACACCTTC

v_call: TRBV7-2
d_call: NA
clone_size: once
j_call: TRBJ2-3
cdr3_aa: CASSLGVTDTQYF
cdr3_nt: TGTGCCAGCAGCTTGGGCGTCACAGATACGCAGTATTTT

v_call: TRBV30
d_call: NA
clone_size: once
j_call: TRBJ2-7
cdr3_aa: CAWSVGYEQYF
cdr3_nt: TGTGCCTGGAGTGTGGGGTACGAGCAGTACTTC